This is a list of T cell receptor beta chains from one sample in a study of T cell repertoires in cytomegalovirus infection. TCRdb redid the calling of the reads with MiXCR, one entry per CDR3 protein. The sample includes some 940,000 distinct CDR3 sequences, around 32% of them seen just once. Antigen specificity for these receptors is unknown. Sequencing was performed on cultured CD8+ T cells from PBMCs, taken from culture after CMV antigen stimulation. These receptors were obtained from a human donor in good health (CMV status not recorded). Some clones in this sample may be carry-over from other donors' samples. Each CDR3 is given with its conserved first and last residue. D genes are given only for firm matches. Expanded clones get a size class; other rows say once, few or many, or leave the size out.

abundance	d_gene	v_gene	j_gene	CDR3nt	CDR3aa
.	.	TRBV2	TRBJ1-1	TGTGCCAGCAGCAGGGGACTGAAAAACACTGAAGCTTTCTTT	CASSRGLKNTEAFF
.	.	TRBV7-9	TRBJ1-5	TGTGCCAGCAGCTTATCTGCAGTCCAGCCCCAGCATTTT	CASSLSAVQPQHF
.	TRBD2	TRBV14	TRBJ2-3	TGTGCCAGCAGCCTGCAGCGGGGGGACACAGATACGCAGTATTTT	CASSLQRGDTDTQYF
.	.	TRBV6-6	TRBJ2-5	TGTGCCAGCAGTTACAGGAGACTAAAACAAGAGACCCAGTACTTC	CASSYRRLKQETQYF
.	TRBD1	TRBV24-1	TRBJ1-1	TGTGCCACCAGTGACTGGAAGGGGACAGGAGGTGGTAGGACTGAAGCTTTCTTT	CATSDWKGTGGGRTEAFF
.	TRBD2	TRBV3-1	TRBJ2-7	TGTGCCAGCAGCCAAGAATGGGTACTAGCGGGGGAGTACGAGCAGTACTTC	CASSQEWVLAGEYEQYF
.	TRBD2	TRBV11-3	TRBJ2-1	TGTGCCAGCAGCCCCGGGAGACTAGCGGGGGCCAATGAGCAGTTCTTC	CASSPGRLAGANEQFF
few	.	TRBV6-6	TRBJ2-3	TGTGCCAGCAGTTACTGGGACACCACAGATACGCAGTATTTT	CASSYWDTTDTQYF
.	TRBD1	TRBV7-9	TRBJ1-4	TGTGCCAGCAGCGGACAGGGGGCAGCTAATGAAAAACTGTTTTTT	CASSGQGAANEKLFF
few	.	TRBV7-9	TRBJ1-1	TGTGCCAGCAGCTATGACAGTCCTGAAGCTTTCTTT	CASSYDSPEAFF
.	.	TRBV6-6	TRBJ1-2	TGTGCCAGCAGCCCACGGGACACTTTTTCCGCCCCTGGAGGCTACACCTTC	CASSPRDTFSAPGGYTF
.	.	TRBV4-1	TRBJ1-4	TGCGCCAGCAGCCAAGAACCGATTAATGAAAAACTGTTTTTT	CASSQEPINEKLFF
.	.	TRBV4-1	TRBJ1-2	TGCGCCAGCAGCTCAAAGGACGCCCTGGCAGGGGCGGTTAAGAACTATGGCTACACCTTC	CASSSKDALAGAVKNYGYTF
many	.	TRBV7-2	TRBJ2-1	TGTGCCAGCAGCTTAGGAGGGAAGCTCTACAATGAGCAGTTCTTC	CASSLGGKLYNEQFF
.	.	TRBV2	TRBJ1-5	TGTGCCAGCACCGATTCAAGGGACGATCAGCCCCAGCATTTT	CASTDSRDDQPQHF
few	TRBD1	TRBV7-2	TRBJ1-2	TGTGCCAGCAGCTCGGGAAGGCGTCAGGGGGCGGGAGGCTACACCTTC	CASSSGRRQGAGGYTF
once	.	TRBV3-1	TRBJ2-1	TGTGCCAGCACCGCGTACGATGGTGAGCAGTTCTTC	CASTAYDGEQFF
few	.	TRBV7-6	TRBJ2-7	TGTGCCAGCAGCTTGGGTGCTTTCTACGAGCAGTACTTC	CASSLGAFYEQYF
few	.	TRBV6-6	TRBJ1-1	TGTGCCAGCAGGAGGGGAGGGGCGAAGAACACTGAAGCTTTCTTT	CASRRGGAKNTEAFF
.	.	TRBV11-2	TRBJ1-4	TGTGCCAGCAGCCCACGACTGCTGGGAGCAACTAATGAAAAACTGTTTTTT	CASSPRLLGATNEKLFF
.	.	TRBV6-6	TRBJ2-5	TGTGCCAGCAGTTACGGGCCTCCTGGGGAGACCCAGTACTTC	CASSYGPPGETQYF
.	TRBD1	TRBV11-2	TRBJ1-1	TGTGCCAGCAGCGGATACGACAGGGGATTGAACACTGAAGCTTTCTTT	CASSGYDRGLNTEAFF
few	.	TRBV2	TRBJ2-4	TGTGCCAGCAGGCACCTCCTGGAGGCCAAAAACATTCAGTACTTC	CASRHLLEAKNIQYF
many	TRBD2	TRBV7-8	TRBJ2-3	TGTGCCAGCTTCTGGACTAGCGGGGGTAGCACAGATACGCAGTATTTT	CASFWTSGGSTDTQYF
.	.	TRBV5-4	TRBJ2-1	TGTGCCACCTCAGGGGACCTCTGGAGTCAGGGAACAAAATACAATGAGCAGTTCTTC	CATSGDLWSQGTKYNEQFF
many	.	TRBV7-8	TRBJ1-1	TGTGCCAGCAGCTCGTCCGGGGTTATGAACACTGAAGCTTTCTTT	CASSSSGVMNTEAFF
few	TRBD1	TRBV7-6	TRBJ1-2	TGTGCCAGCAGCCAAGTGGGACAGGACTATGGCTACACCTTC	CASSQVGQDYGYTF
few	.	TRBV27	TRBJ2-1	TGTGCCAGCAAGGGAATAGAGCAGTTCTTC	CASKGIEQFF
few	.	TRBV7-2	TRBJ1-5	TGTGCCAGCAGCTTATCCCCAGGGCTCTCCCTATATAGCAATCAGCCCCAGCATTTT	CASSLSPGLSLYSNQPQHF
.	TRBD2	TRBV20-1	TRBJ2-3	TGCAGTGCTAGTACGCGACTAGCGGGGGAGCGCCAGGCAGATACGCAGTATTTT	CSASTRLAGERQADTQYF
many	.	TRBV12-5	TRBJ2-3	TGTGCTAGTGAAAACACAGGGAAGGGCAGAGATACGCAGTATTTT	CASENTGKGRDTQYF
.	.	TRBV5-6	TRBJ1-1	TGTGCCAGCAGCCCGGGTGTGGGGCATGCTGAAGCTTTCTTT	CASSPGVGHAEAFF
many	.	TRBV4-1	TRBJ2-1	TGTGCCAGCAGCCCGGGCCTCTACAATGAGCAGTTCTTC	CASSPGLYNEQFF
.	.	TRBV19	TRBJ2-1	TGTGCCAGTAGGGGGGTCACCTACAATGAGCAGTTCTTC	CASRGVTYNEQFF
.	TRBD1	TRBV27	TRBJ2-1	TGTGCCAGTGCAGGGGGCATGGTTACCTACAATGAGCAGTTCTTC	CASAGGMVTYNEQFF
many	TRBD1	TRBV5-1	TRBJ1-1	TGTGCCAGCAGCTGGACAGGGGGTGGAGAAGCTTTCTTT	CASSWTGGGEAFF